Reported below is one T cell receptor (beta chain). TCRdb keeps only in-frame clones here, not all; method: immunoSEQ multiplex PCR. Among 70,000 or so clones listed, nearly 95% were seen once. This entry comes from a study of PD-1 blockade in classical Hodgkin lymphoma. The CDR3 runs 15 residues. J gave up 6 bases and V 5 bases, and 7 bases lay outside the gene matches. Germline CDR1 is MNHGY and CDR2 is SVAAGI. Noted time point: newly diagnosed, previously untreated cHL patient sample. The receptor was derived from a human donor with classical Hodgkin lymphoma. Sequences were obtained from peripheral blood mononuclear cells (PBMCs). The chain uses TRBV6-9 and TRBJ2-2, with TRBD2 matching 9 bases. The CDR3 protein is CASSPGTSFAGELFF. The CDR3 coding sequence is TGTGCCAGCAGTCCCGGGACTAGCTTTGCCGGGGAGCTGTTTTTT.